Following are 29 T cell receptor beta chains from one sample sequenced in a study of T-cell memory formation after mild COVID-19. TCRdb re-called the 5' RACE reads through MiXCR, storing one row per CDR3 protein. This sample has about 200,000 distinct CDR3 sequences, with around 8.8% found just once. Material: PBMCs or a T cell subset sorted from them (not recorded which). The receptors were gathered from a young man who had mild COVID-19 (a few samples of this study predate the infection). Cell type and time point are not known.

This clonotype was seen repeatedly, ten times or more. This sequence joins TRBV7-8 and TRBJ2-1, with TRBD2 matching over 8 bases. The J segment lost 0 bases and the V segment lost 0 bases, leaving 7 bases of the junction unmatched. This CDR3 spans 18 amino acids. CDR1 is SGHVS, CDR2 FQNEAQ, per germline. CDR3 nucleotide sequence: TGTGCCAGCAGCTTAGCGCTTATAGCGGGGTTCTCCTACAATGAGCAGTTCTTC. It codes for CASSLALIAGFSYNEQFF. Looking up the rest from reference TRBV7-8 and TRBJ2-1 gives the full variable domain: GAGVSQSPRYKVAKRGQDVALRCDPISGHVSLFWYQQALGQGPEFLTYFQNEAQLDKSGLPSDRFFAERPEGSVSTLKIQRTQQEDSAVYLCASSLALIAGFSYNEQFFGPGTRLTVL.

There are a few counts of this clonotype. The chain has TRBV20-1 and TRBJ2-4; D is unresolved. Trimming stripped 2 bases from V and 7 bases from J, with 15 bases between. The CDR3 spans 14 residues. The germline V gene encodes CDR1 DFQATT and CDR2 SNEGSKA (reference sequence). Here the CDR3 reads CSARTSLRGNIQYF. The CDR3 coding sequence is TGCAGTGCTAGAACATCCCTGCGTGGTAACATTCAGTACTTC.

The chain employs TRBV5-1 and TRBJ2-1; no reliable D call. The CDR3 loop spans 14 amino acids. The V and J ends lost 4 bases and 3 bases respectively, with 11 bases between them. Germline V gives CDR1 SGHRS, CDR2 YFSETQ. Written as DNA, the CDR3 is TGCGCCAGCAGCGGGCCAGCCAGCTACAATGAGCAGTTCTTC. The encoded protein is CASSGPASYNEQFF.

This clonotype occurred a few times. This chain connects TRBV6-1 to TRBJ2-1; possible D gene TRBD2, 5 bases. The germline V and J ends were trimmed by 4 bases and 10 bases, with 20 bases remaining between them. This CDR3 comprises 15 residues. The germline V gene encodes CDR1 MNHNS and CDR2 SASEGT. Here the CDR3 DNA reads TGTGCCAGCAGTGCGGATCGCGGACTCTTGCGGGAGCAGTTCTTC. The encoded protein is CASSADRGLLREQFF.

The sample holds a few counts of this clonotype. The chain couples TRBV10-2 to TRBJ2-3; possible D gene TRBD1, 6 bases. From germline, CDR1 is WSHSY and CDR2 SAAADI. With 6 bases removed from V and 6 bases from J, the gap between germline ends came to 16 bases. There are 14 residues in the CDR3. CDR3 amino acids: CASRGQQPVDTQYF. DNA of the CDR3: TGCGCCAGCAGAGGACAGCAGCCGGTCGATACGCAGTATTTT.

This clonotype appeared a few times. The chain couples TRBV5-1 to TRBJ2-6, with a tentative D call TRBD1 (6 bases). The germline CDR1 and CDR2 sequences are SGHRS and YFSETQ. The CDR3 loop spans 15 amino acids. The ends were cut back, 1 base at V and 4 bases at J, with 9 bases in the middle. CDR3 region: CASSLPQGGANVLTF. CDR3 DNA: TGCGCCAGCAGCTTGCCTCAGGGGGGGGCCAACGTCCTGACTTTC.

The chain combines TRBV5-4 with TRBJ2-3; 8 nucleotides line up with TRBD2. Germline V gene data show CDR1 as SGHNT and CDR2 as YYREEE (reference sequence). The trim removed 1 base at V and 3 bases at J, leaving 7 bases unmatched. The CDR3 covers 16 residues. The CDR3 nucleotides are TGTGCCAGCAGCTTGAAGGTAGCGGGGTCTACAGATACGCAGTATTTT. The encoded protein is CASSLKVAGSTDTQYF.

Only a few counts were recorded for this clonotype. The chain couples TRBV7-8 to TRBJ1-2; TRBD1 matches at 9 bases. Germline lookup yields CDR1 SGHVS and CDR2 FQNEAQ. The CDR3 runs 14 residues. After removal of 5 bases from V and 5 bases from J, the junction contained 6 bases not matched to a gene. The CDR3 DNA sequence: TGTGCCAGCAGCCGCCGGGACAGGGAATATGGCTACACCTTC. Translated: CASSRRDREYGYTF.

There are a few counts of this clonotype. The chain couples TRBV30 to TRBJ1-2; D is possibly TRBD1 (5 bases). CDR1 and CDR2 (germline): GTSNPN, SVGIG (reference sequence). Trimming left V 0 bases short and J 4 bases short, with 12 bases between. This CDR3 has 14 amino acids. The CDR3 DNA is TGTGCCTGGAGTGTTTTGGGGGATAGCTATGGCTACACCTTC. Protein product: CAWSVLGDSYGYTF.

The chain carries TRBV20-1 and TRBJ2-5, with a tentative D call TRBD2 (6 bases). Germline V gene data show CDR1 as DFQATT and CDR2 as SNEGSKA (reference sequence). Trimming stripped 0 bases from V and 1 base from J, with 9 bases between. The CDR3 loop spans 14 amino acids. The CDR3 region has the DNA TGCAGTGCTAGAGATGGGACTTTCCAAGAGACCCAGTACTTC. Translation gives CSARDGTFQETQYF.

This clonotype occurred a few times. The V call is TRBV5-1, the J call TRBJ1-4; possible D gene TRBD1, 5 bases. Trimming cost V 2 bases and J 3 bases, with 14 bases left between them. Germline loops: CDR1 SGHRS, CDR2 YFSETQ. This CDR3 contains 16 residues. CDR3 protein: CASSLEGGVSNEKLFF. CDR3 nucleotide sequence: TGCGCCAGCAGCTTAGAAGGAGGGGTATCTAATGAAAAACTGTTTTTT. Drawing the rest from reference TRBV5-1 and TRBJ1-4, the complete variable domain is KAGVTQTPRYLIKTRGQQVTLSCSPISGHRSVSWYQQTPGQGLQFLFEYFSETQRNKGNFPGRFSGRQFSNSRSEMNVSTLELGDSALYLCASSLEGGVSNEKLFFGSGTQLSVL.

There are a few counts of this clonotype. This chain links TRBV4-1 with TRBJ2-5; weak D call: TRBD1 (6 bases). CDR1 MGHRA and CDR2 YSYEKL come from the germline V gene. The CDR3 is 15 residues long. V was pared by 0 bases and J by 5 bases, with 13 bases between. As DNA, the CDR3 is TGCGCCAGCAGCCAAGAAGGCAGGGGACACGAGACCCAGTACTTC. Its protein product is CASSQEGRGHETQYF.

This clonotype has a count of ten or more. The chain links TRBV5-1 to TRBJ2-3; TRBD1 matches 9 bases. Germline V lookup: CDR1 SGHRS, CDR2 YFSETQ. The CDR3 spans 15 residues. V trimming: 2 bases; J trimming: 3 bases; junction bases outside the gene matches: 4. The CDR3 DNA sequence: TGCGCCAGCAGCTTACAGGGGGCGAGGACAGATACGCAGTATTTT. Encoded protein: CASSLQGARTDTQYF.

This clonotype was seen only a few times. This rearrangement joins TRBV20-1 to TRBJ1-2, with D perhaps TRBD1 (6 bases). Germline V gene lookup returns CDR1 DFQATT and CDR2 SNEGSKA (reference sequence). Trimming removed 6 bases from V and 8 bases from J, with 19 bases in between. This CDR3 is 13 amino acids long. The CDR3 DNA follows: TGCAGTGCCGGAGACAGGCGGATAAAGGGCTACACCTTC. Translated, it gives CSAGDRRIKGYTF.

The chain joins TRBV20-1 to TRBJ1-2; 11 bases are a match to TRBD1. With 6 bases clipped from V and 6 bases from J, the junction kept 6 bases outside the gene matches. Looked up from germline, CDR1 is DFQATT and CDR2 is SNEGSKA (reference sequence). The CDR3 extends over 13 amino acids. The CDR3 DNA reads TGCAGTGCGAGGACAGGGGGCGGGCATGGCTACACCTTC. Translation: CSARTGGGHGYTF.

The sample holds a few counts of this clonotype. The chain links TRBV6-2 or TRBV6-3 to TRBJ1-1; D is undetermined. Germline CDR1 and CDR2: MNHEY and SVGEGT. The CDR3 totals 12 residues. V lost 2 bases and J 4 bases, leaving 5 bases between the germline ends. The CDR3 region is CASSYVGTEAFF. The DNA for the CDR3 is TGTGCCAGCAGTTACGTGGGCACTGAAGCTTTCTTT.

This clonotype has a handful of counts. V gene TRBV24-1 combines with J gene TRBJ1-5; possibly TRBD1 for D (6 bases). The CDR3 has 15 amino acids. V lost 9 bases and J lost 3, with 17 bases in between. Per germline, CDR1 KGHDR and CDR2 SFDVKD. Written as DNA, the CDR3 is TGTGCCACCCGAGCCACAGGGAGGAACAATCAGCCCCAGCATTTT. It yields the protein CATRATGRNNQPQHF.

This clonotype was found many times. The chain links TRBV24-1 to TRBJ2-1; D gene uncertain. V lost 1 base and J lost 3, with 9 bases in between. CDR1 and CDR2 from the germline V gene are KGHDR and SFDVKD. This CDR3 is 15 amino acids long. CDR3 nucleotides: TGTGCCACCAGTGATTTATCTTCAGACTACAATGAGCAGTTCTTC. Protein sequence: CATSDLSSDYNEQFF.

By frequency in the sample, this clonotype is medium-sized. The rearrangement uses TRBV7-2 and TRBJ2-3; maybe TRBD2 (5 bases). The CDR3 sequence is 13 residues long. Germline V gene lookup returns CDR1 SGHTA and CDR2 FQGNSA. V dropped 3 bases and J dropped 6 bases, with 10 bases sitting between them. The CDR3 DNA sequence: TGTGCCAGCAGCTTCCTCCCGGGGGATACGCAGTATTTT. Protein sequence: CASSFLPGDTQYF.

The CDR3 protein is CASSATGSSYEQYV. In DNA form, the CDR3 reads TGTGCCAGCAGCGCGACGGGGAGCTCCTACGAGCAGTACGTC. This chain uses TRBV27 with TRBJ2-7; tentative D call: TRBD2 (5 bases). Germline CDR1 MNHEY, CDR2 SMNVEV (reference sequence). The CDR3 consists of 14 residues. Trimming shortened V by 6 bases and J by 0 bases, and 12 bases separated the two germline ends.

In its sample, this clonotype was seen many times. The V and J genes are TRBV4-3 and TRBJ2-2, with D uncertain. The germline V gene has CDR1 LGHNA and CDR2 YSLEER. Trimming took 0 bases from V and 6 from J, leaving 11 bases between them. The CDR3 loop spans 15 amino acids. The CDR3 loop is CASSQESPQAGELFF. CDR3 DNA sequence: TGCGCCAGCAGCCAAGAATCTCCGCAGGCCGGGGAGCTGTTTTTT.

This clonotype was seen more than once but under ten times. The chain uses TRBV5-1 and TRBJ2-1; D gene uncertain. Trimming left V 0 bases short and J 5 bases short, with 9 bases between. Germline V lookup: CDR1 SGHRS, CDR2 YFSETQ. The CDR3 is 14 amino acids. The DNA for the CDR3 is TGCGCCAGCAGCTTGGCGGCCCCAAACAATGAGCAGTTCTTC. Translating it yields CASSLAAPNNEQFF.

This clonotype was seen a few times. The CDR3 DNA reads as TGCGCCAGCGGCCGACAGGGACGGTTAGGGCCCCAGCATTTT. Residues: CASGRQGRLGPQHF. The chain combines TRBV23-1 with TRBJ1-5; 7 bases are shared with TRBD1. TRBV23-1 is an open reading frame whose function is uncertain. J lost 9 bases, V lost 8 bases, and 13 bases had no gene match. The CDR3 has 14 residues.

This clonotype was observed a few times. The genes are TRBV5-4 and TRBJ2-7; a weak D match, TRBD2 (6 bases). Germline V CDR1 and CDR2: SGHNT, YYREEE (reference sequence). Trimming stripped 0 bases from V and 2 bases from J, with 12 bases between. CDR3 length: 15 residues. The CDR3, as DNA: TGTGCCAGCAGCTTGGGACGTCCGGGGGCCTACGAGCAGTACTTC. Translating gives CASSLGRPGAYEQYF.

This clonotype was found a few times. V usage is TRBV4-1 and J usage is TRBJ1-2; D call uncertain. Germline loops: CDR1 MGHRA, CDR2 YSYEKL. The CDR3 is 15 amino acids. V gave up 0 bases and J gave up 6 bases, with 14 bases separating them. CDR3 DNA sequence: TGCGCCAGCAGCCAAGAAAACATGTTTGTTGATGGCTACACCTTC. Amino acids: CASSQENMFVDGYTF.

This CDR3 is CSAEPGQGYNEQFF. CDR3 nucleotide sequence: TGCAGCGCGGAACCGGGACAGGGATACAATGAGCAGTTCTTC. The genes are TRBV29-1 and TRBJ2-1, with 9 bases aligning to TRBD1. The CDR3 sequence is 14 residues long. Germline V lookup: CDR1 SQVTM, CDR2 ANQGSEA. The V and J ends lost 7 bases and 4 bases, in that order; junction bases with no gene match: 8.

CDR3 nucleotide sequence: TGTGCCAGCAGTTGGGGGGTGTACGAGCAGTACTTC. Amino acid sequence: CASSWGVYEQYF. J is TRBJ2-7 and V is TRBV6-2 or TRBV6-3; TRBD2 is a possible D gene (6 bases). From germline, CDR1 is MNHEY and CDR2 SVGEGT. The length of the CDR3 is 12 residues. Trimming removed 4 bases from V and 4 bases from J, with 8 bases in between.

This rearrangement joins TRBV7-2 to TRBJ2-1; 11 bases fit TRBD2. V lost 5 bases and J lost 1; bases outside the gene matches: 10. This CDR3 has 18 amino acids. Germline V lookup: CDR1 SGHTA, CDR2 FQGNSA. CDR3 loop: CASSISGGAEKSYNEQFF. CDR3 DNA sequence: TGTGCCAGCAGCATTAGCGGGGGGGCCGAAAAGTCCTACAATGAGCAGTTCTTC.

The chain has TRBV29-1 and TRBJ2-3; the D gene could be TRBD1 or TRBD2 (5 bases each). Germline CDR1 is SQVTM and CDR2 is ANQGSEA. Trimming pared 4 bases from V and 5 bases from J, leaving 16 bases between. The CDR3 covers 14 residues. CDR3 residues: CSVALSSRGDTQYF. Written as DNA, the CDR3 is TGCAGCGTTGCCCTAAGTTCGAGGGGAGATACGCAGTATTTT.